These T cell receptor beta chains were read from a single sample in a study of PD-1 blockade in mismatch repair-deficient tumors. Sequencing used immunoSEQ multiplex PCR; TCRdb keeps in-frame clones, though not all of them. This sample has approximately 40,000 clones; around 79% occur once, and the top ten carry roughly 22%. The source material was peripheral blood, sampled 4 weeks after starting pembrolizumab. These receptors were taken from an adult with mismatch repair-deficient cancer. The CDR3 runs from the conserved cysteine through the conserved F or W. Fields, in order: D gene, J gene, V gene, clone size, CDR3 protein, CDR3 DNA. A D gene is named only where the DNA matches it firmly. Size values are once, few and many counts, or a class for expanded clones, and some rows have none.

TRBD1	TRBJ1-5	TRBV9	NA	CASSVATGPNQPQHF	TGTGCCAGCAGCGTAGCGACAGGGCCTAATCAGCCCCAGCATTTT
TRBD2	TRBJ2-1	TRBV28	few	CASSTGLAGVLAEQFF	TGTGCCAGCAGTACGGGACTAGCGGGAGTTTTGGCTGAGCAGTTCTTC
TRBD1	TRBJ1-1	TRBV29-1	NA	CSAGDSEAFF	TGCAGCGCCGGGGACAGCGAAGCTTTCTTT
TRBD1	TRBJ1-5	TRBV5-5	NA	CASSQRQGLNQPQHF	TGTGCCAGCAGCCAGCGACAGGGCCTCAATCAGCCCCAGCATTTT
NA	TRBJ1-4	TRBV11-3	NA	CASSSVATNEKLFF	TGTGCCAGCAGCTCGGTCGCAACTAATGAAAAACTGTTTTTT
TRBD2	TRBJ2-3	TRBV5-5	NA	CASSLGGLAASTDTQYF	TGTGCCAGCAGCTTGGGGGGACTAGCAGCTTCGACAGATACGCAGTATTTT
TRBD2	TRBJ2-3	TRBV5-1	NA	CASSTSGSRGASTDTQYF	TGCGCCAGCAGCACCTCAGGTTCGCGGGGGGCTAGCACAGATACGCAGTATTTT
NA	TRBJ1-1	TRBV10-2	NA	CASSEEVWTLETEAFF	TGCGCCAGCAGTGAGGAGGTTTGGACCTTGGAGACTGAAGCTTTCTTT
NA	TRBJ2-5	TRBV9	few	CASSVGPVKETQYF	TGTGCCAGCAGCGTAGGCCCAGTAAAAGAGACCCAGTACTTC
TRBD1	TRBJ2-1	TRBV10-3	NA	CAIRGGTGSLAVLGHEQFF	TGTGCCATCAGGGGAGGGACAGGGTCCCTAGCGGTCTTAGGCCATGAGCAGTTCTTC
NA	TRBJ2-7	TRBV6-4	NA	CASSDVQGAFGSGMIPYEQYF	TGTGCCAGCAGTGACGTACAGGGGGCGTTTGGTAGCGGGATGATCCCCTACGAGCAGTACTTC
TRBD1	TRBJ1-4	TRBV5-1	NA	CASSVAQGNEKLFF	TGCGCCAGCAGCGTGGCACAGGGGAATGAAAAACTGTTTTTT
TRBD1	TRBJ2-5	TRBV28	NA	CASSFNHRGAETQYF	TGTGCCAGCAGTTTCAATCACAGGGGTGCGGAGACCCAGTACTTC
NA	TRBJ1-1	TRBV4-1	NA	CASSQEVTGDTEAFF	TGCGCCAGCAGCCAAGAAGTAACCGGGGACACTGAAGCTTTCTTT
NA	TRBJ2-7	TRBV4-1	NA	CASSQIHSSSYEQYF	TGCGCCAGCAGCCAAATTCATTCGTCCTCCTACGAGCAGTACTTC
TRBD2	TRBJ2-1	TRBV27	NA	CASSSILAGALYEQFF	TGTGCCAGCAGTTCCATCCTAGCGGGAGCTTTATATGAGCAGTTCTTC
NA	TRBJ2-6	TRBV7-2	NA	CASSTQGSGANVLTF	TGTGCCAGCAGCACCCAGGGGTCTGGGGCCAACGTCCTGACTTTC
TRBD1	TRBJ1-3	TRBV7-8	NA	CASRRQGLQFSGNTIYF	TGTGCCAGCAGGAGACAGGGACTCCAATTCTCTGGAAACACCATATATTTT
TRBD2	TRBJ2-1	TRBV5-4	few	CATRPGLAGTNEQFF	TGTGCCACCCGGCCCGGACTAGCGGGAACAAATGAGCAGTTCTTC
TRBD2	TRBJ2-1	TRBV6-1	NA	CASSSLAGGNNEQFF	TGTGCCAGCAGCTCGCTAGCGGGAGGAAATAATGAGCAGTTCTTC
NA	TRBJ2-3	TRBV6-5	NA	CASSYSQGMTDTQYF	TGTGCCAGCAGTTACTCCCAGGGGATGACAGATACGCAGTATTTT
NA	TRBJ1-2	TRBV11-3	once	CASSFRSNYGYTF	TGTGCCAGCAGCTTTCGGAGTAACTATGGCTACACCTTC
NA	TRBJ1-1	TRBV7-9	NA	CASSFGTALSAFF	TGTGCCAGCAGCTTCGGAACCGCGTTGTCAGCTTTCTTT
TRBD1	TRBJ2-2	TRBV11-2	NA	CASSLERAGGASGELFF	TGTGCCAGCAGCTTAGAGAGGGCAGGGGGCGCGAGCGGGGAGCTGTTTTTT
TRBD1	TRBJ2-7	TRBV4-1	once	CASSHLTGGAYEQYF	TGCGCCAGCAGCCACCTAACAGGGGGTGCCTACGAGCAGTACTTC
NA	TRBJ2-2	TRBV30	NA	CAWRSGAGVGELFF	TGTGCCTGGAGATCTGGGGCCGGAGTCGGGGAGCTGTTTTTT
NA	TRBJ1-4	TRBV28	once	CASSRLDGWLATNEKLFF	TGTGCCAGCAGTCGTTTGGACGGGTGGCTGGCAACTAATGAAAAACTGTTTTTT
NA	TRBJ1-1	TRBV4-2	few	CASSQFQADTEAFF	TGTGCCAGCAGCCAATTTCAGGCAGACACTGAAGCTTTCTTT
TRBD1	TRBJ1-2	TRBV7-2	NA	CASSPRQGARGYTF	TGTGCCAGCAGCCCCCGACAGGGGGCCCGAGGCTACACCTTC
TRBD1	TRBJ2-3	TRBV6-4	NA	CASSDSTGGDTQYF	TGTGCCAGCAGTGACTCAACAGGGGGCGATACGCAGTATTTT
NA	TRBJ2-5	TRBV19	NA	CASSRVSGETQYF	TGTGCCAGCTCCAGAGTTTCTGGGGAGACCCAGTACTTC
NA	TRBJ2-3	TRBV28	NA	CASRRTGSTDTQYF	TGTGCCAGCAGGCGGACGGGGAGCACAGATACGCAGTATTTT